Listed below are T cell receptor beta chains from one sample, sequenced in a study of T cell repertoires in cytomegalovirus infection. TCRdb used MiXCR to reprocess the reads, holding one entry per CDR3 protein. The sample holds 370,000 or so distinct CDR3 sequences, roughly 34% seen once. These TCRs' antigens remain unknown. Sample: cultured PBMCs, taken from culture after CMV antigen stimulation. Receptor source: a human donor in good health (CMV status not recorded). Some clones in this sample may be carry-over from other donors' samples. The conserved cysteine and the conserved F or W are not part of the CDR3 here. The order of the fields is clone size, V gene, D gene, J gene, CDR3 protein. A D gene is named only where the DNA matches it firmly. The size entry is marked missing in some rows and otherwise reads once, few, many or a size class.

size: many; V: TRBV7-8; D: .; J: TRBJ1-5; CDR3: ASSLAGLHQPQH
size: few; V: TRBV19; D: .; J: TRBJ1-5; CDR3: ASRTLQLSSNQPQH
size: few; V: TRBV7-2; D: .; J: TRBJ2-3; CDR3: ASIPDSTADTQY
size: .; V: TRBV19; D: TRBD1; J: TRBJ1-4; CDR3: ASSDRPSANEKLF
size: few; V: TRBV7-2; D: .; J: TRBJ1-6; CDR3: ASSQEAVPRSPLH
size: .; V: TRBV12-3/TRBV12-4; D: TRBD2; J: TRBJ2-1; CDR3: ASSKHGLAGDIEQF
size: few; V: TRBV7-6; D: .; J: TRBJ2-5; CDR3: ASSSEETQY
size: many; V: TRBV30; D: .; J: TRBJ1-5; CDR3: AWGKVGANQPQH
size: .; V: TRBV12-3/TRBV12-4; D: TRBD2; J: TRBJ2-7; CDR3: ASSLTLAGGGTYEQY
size: few; V: TRBV19; D: TRBD1; J: TRBJ1-2; CDR3: ASSGQGARSNYGYT
size: .; V: TRBV6-2/TRBV6-3; D: .; J: TRBJ2-2; CDR3: ASSYRPGERTGELF
size: .; V: TRBV20-1; D: .; J: TRBJ2-4; CDR3: SARTRGGAKNIQY
size: .; V: TRBV6-6; D: TRBD2; J: TRBJ2-5; CDR3: ASSWGTSGSRLETQY
size: few; V: TRBV10-3; D: .; J: TRBJ2-5; CDR3: ATSTKETQY
size: few; V: TRBV4-3; D: TRBD2; J: TRBJ2-3; CDR3: ASSRTGGPGDTQY
size: few; V: TRBV20-1; D: .; J: TRBJ2-1; CDR3: SADPSRSSYNEQF
size: once; V: TRBV6-4; D: .; J: TRBJ1-2; CDR3: ASRLQGSINYGYT
size: .; V: TRBV19; D: .; J: TRBJ2-3; CDR3: ASSMGVGGATDTQY
size: .; V: TRBV7-9; D: .; J: TRBJ2-1; CDR3: ASSPPGSSYNEQF
size: few; V: TRBV7-2; D: .; J: TRBJ2-1; CDR3: ASSLGGSGNEQF
size: few; V: TRBV29-1; D: TRBD1; J: TRBJ2-2; CDR3: SGAGQGAGELF
size: .; V: TRBV20-1; D: TRBD2; J: TRBJ2-7; CDR3: SARGDSGKAGQY
size: few; V: TRBV7-9; D: .; J: TRBJ1-5; CDR3: ASSSTGNQPQH
size: .; V: TRBV5-4; D: .; J: TRBJ1-3; CDR3: ASSEVQGPGNTIY
size: .; V: TRBV6-5; D: .; J: TRBJ1-2; CDR3: ASSYYPGDTNYGYT
size: few; V: TRBV20-1; D: TRBD2; J: TRBJ2-5; CDR3: SARDLLGRLATSQETQY
size: .; V: TRBV20-1; D: .; J: TRBJ2-1; CDR3: SARTTNYNEQF
size: .; V: TRBV7-3; D: .; J: TRBJ2-2; CDR3: ASSLTRPLAGRNTGELF
size: few; V: TRBV4-1; D: .; J: TRBJ1-4; CDR3: ASSQETISNEKLF
size: few; V: TRBV20-1; D: TRBD2; J: TRBJ2-7; CDR3: SARVSGRAYEQY
size: few; V: TRBV7-2; D: TRBD1; J: TRBJ1-6; CDR3: ASSLVGQDGSPLH
size: once; V: TRBV30; D: .; J: TRBJ2-5; CDR3: AWSVGETQY
size: .; V: TRBV9; D: TRBD2; J: TRBJ2-1; CDR3: ASSVAGGPKREQF
size: many; V: TRBV7-3; D: TRBD2; J: TRBJ2-3; CDR3: ASSSGTSGTDTQY
size: .; V: TRBV5-8; D: .; J: TRBJ2-1; CDR3: ASSFGTLGSYNEQF
size: .; V: TRBV4-1; D: .; J: TRBJ1-6; CDR3: ASSREGGNSPLH
size: .; V: TRBV9; D: TRBD2; J: TRBJ2-3; CDR3: ASSVVSDSGGLADTQY
size: .; V: TRBV27; D: TRBD1; J: TRBJ2-7; CDR3: ASSSTQGVFSYEQY
size: many; V: TRBV29-1; D: TRBD1; J: TRBJ2-7; CDR3: SVQTGVDEQY
size: .; V: TRBV5-6; D: TRBD1; J: TRBJ1-6; CDR3: ASSLWGTGASPLH
size: many; V: TRBV7-2; D: .; J: TRBJ2-5; CDR3: ASSLVTATQETQY
size: few; V: TRBV6-2/TRBV6-3; D: TRBD2; J: TRBJ2-7; CDR3: ASSYSPGLAGAYEQY
size: .; V: TRBV28; D: TRBD2; J: TRBJ2-1; CDR3: ASSPRTSGRDEQF
size: few; V: TRBV7-2; D: .; J: TRBJ1-1; CDR3: ASSLWGGGTISEAF
size: few; V: TRBV28; D: .; J: TRBJ2-7; CDR3: ASSPTNSYEQY
size: .; V: TRBV28; D: TRBD2; J: TRBJ2-5; CDR3: ASRQSLAGGTQY
size: few; V: TRBV19; D: .; J: TRBJ1-4; CDR3: ASSSEQLEKLF
size: few; V: TRBV6-2/TRBV6-3; D: .; J: TRBJ1-1; CDR3: ASTRTENTEAF
size: few; V: TRBV11-3; D: .; J: TRBJ2-1; CDR3: ASSLSDSADEQF
size: .; V: TRBV28; D: TRBD1; J: TRBJ1-5; CDR3: ASSLGDSVQH
size: many; V: TRBV7-2; D: .; J: TRBJ2-4; CDR3: ASSFELSENIQY
size: many; V: TRBV4-3; D: TRBD2; J: TRBJ2-1; CDR3: ASSHSSGNNEQF
size: few; V: TRBV6-2/TRBV6-3; D: TRBD2; J: TRBJ2-1; CDR3: ASSSTTSGDEQF
size: many; V: TRBV7-9; D: .; J: TRBJ2-3; CDR3: ASRIVGGNTQY
size: .; V: TRBV10-1; D: .; J: TRBJ2-1; CDR3: ASIRGDNEQF